This T cell receptor (beta chain) was observed in a study of cytomegalovirus exposure and HLA in healthy donors. CDR3 length: 16 amino acids. Germline V gives CDR1 LNHDA, CDR2 SQIVND (reference sequence). With 3 bases removed from V and 5 bases from J, the gap between germline ends came to 17 bases. Study-wide findings and caveats: There were several of the most significant clusters that appeared linked to common viral pathogens in a later analysis. CMV serostatus was the only immune exposure information that was available. High sensitivity and specificity were reportedly achieved when the classifier diagnosed cytomegalovirus status. In an earlier analysis, in some 600 donors, most V segments appeared productive either ~87% or ~30% of the time.

Primers included in the PCR were 60 Vbeta and 13 Jbeta primers. TCRdb's table, derived via immunoSEQ multiplex PCR, lists solely in-frame clones and lacks some. This sample has 90,000 to 150,000 clones, with around 77% found just once. On this clone: Its target is unknown.

The V call is TRBV19, the J call TRBJ1-5; D might be TRBD1 (6 bases). The receptor comes from a man aged 35-49 years in good health and CMV-seropositive. Sequenced material: PBMCs. The CDR3 sequence is CASSIGFRRTDQPQHF. The CDR3 nucleotides are TGTGCCAGTAGTATCGGGTTCCGGCGGACAGATCAGCCCCAGCATTTT.